The TCR beta chain described here comes from a study of OX40 agonist ivuxolimab in advanced cancers. Study background: Ivuxolimab was administered intravenously to patients at 0.01 to 10 mg/kg every 2 weeks. Partial responses were recorded for three patients, including one with hepatocellular carcinoma and two with cutaneous melanoma.

The V and J ends lost 3 bases and 3 bases respectively, with 8 bases between them. The CDR3 loop spans 13 amino acids. CDR1 and CDR2 from the germline V gene are MNHEY and SMNVEV (reference sequence). Repertoires were generated with immunoSEQ multiplex PCR, while TCRdb's copy carries only in-frame clones and drops some. The data hold roughly 32,000 clones, with roughly 84% observed a single time. The sequencing here drew on CD4+ or CD8+ T cells sorted from blood, taken in a trial of the OX40 agonist ivuxolimab. The V gene is TRBV27, the J gene TRBJ2-5; D possibly matches TRBD1 or TRBD2 (5 bases each). The source is an adult with an advanced solid tumor such as melanoma, head and neck, liver or kidney cancer. The CDR3 region is CASSFRGEETQYF. CDR3 coding DNA: TGTGCCAGCAGTTTTAGAGGGGAAGAGACCCAGTACTTC.